The TCR beta chain described here comes from a study of blood T cell repertoires in COVID-19 (dated by TCRdb to 2020 to 2021). A note on the overall study: Collaborator samples came from the United States, Italy and Spain and covered acute and convalescent phases of COVID-19. A freely available public database, intended as a resource for researchers studying the immune response to SARS-CoV-2, is where the repertoires were released. HLA class I and class II types, where available, came from metadata supplied by the sample provider rather than from assay-based typing. Nearly every sample came with metadata listing a de-identified subject ID, COVID-19 status, age in years and sex. The samples were drawn from the first 160 participants of the ongoing ImmuneRACE study and from under 1,500 subjects provided by 6 global collaborators. The prospective study material was composed of cDNA or gDNA derived from T cells, B-cell-depleted T cells, or PBMCs. Subjects who had been exposed to COVID-19, were actively infected with it, or had recovered from it provided the deeply sampled blood TCRbeta repertoires that made up the dataset.

TCRbeta CDR3 regions were amplified from genomic DNA by means of the immunoSEQ Assay, a bias-controlled multiplex PCR. As for the original processing: The number of nucleated cells in each sample was estimated by amplification of reference gene primers within the assay. Sequence reads were collapsed and filtered to measure the absolute abundance of every unique TCRbeta CDR3 rearrangement. Productive Simpson clonality was computed per sample as the square root of Simpson's diversity index over productive rearrangements. TCRdb holds this immuneACCESS table with in-frame rearrangements only. Some clones are missing; in checked studies, unresolved V genes explain under half, and the rest has no known cause. That table supplies the V and J calls and clone size; D and trimming were determined from the DNA. A total of fewer than 350,000 clones appear in this sample, roughly 91% of them only once. The ten largest make up 2.3% of the sample.

The cysteine opens and the phenylalanine closes a CDR3 of 16 amino acids. The DNA shown is the 48-base CDR3, in frame from base 1. In the prospective study, participants were roughly 18 to 90 years old, resided in around 25 geographic areas of the United States, and were enrolled through a virtual design. Cohort assignment in the prospective study relied on participant-reported clinical history from a screening survey and a study questionnaire. Mobile phlebotomists in the prospective study collected whole blood, serum and a nasopharyngeal or oropharyngeal swab from every participant. Prospective study participants could optionally give additional blood draws and questionnaires over an approximately 2-month period. Before DNA extraction, prospective study blood samples were shipped either frozen or at room temperature. The research as a whole found: The amount of clinical and demographic metadata varied by source and participant and was provided uncurated.

As concerns this clone: The antigen it recognizes is unknown. The sample holds no much larger clone one base away, and base qualities are not on file.

Sequencing was carried out using PBMCs or T cells enriched from blood (not recorded which). The receptor's source is a woman between 40 and 55 years old with acute COVID-19. The rearranged chain carries TRBV21-1 and TRBJ2-1; the D call in the table, TRBD2, was not verified against the DNA. TRBV21-1 is termed a pseudogene. The DNA sequence reads TGTGCCAGCAGCAAAGCGCACGGGGGATCGGGGAATGAGCAGTTCTTC. Translated, this gives CASSKAHGGSGNEQFF.